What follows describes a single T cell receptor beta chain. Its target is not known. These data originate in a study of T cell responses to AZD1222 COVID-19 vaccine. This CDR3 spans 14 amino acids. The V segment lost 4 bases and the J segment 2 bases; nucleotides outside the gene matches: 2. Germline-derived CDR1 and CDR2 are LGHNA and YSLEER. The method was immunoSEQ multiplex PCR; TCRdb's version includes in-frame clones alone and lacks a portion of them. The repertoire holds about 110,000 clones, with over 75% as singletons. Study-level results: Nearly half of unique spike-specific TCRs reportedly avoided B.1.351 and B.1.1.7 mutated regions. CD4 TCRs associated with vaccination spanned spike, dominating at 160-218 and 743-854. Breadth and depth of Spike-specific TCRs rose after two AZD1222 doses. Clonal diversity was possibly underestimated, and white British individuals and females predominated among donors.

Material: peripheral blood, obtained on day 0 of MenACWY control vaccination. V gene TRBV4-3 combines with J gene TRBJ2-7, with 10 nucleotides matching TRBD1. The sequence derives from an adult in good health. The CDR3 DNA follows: TGCGCCAGCAGCCCGGGGACAGGGGCCTACGAGCAGTACTTC. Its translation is CASSPGTGAYEQYF.